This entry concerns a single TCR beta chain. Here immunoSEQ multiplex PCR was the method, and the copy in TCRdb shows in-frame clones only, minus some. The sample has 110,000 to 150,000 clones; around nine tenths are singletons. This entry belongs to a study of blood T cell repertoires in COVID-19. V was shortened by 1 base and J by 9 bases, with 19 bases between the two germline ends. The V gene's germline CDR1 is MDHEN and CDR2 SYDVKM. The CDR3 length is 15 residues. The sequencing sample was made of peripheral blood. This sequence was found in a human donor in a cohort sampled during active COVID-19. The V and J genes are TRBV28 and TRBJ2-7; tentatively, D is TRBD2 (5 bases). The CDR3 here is CASSLYGNPTGRQYF. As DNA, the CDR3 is TGTGCCAGCAGTTTATACGGGAACCCCACGGGTCGGCAGTACTTC.